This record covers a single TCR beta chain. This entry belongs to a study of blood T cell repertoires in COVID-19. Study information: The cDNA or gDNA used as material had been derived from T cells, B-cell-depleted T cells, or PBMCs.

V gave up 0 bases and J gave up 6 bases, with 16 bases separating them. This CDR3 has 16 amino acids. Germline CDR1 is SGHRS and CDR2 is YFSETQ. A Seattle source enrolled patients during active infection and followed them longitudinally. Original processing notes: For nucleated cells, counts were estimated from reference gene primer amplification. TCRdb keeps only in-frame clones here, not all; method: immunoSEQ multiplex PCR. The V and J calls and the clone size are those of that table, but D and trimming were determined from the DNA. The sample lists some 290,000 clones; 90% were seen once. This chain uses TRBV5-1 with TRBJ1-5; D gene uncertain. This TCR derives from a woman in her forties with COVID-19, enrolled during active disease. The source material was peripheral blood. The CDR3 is CASSLGSSGSGQPQHF. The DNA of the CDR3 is TGCGCCAGCAGCTTGGGATCTAGCGGGTCAGGTCAGCCCCAGCATTTT.